The rows below give T cell receptor beta chains drawn from one sample of a study of blood T cell repertoires in COVID-19. Sequenced by immunoSEQ multiplex PCR; TCRdb stores in-frame clones only, minus some. This table has approximately 15,000 clones, around 88% appearing once. The sample comprised peripheral blood. The receptor set was obtained from a human donor in a cohort sampled during active COVID-19. Each CDR3 is given with its conserved first and last residue. D genes are given only for firm matches. Only part of the rows carry a size: once, few, many, or a class if the clone is expanded.

cdr3_nt cdr3_aa j_call clone_size v_call d_call
TGTGCCTGGAGGGCTTACAGGGAATCCCCCTCCTTT CAWRAYRESPSF TRBJ1-1 - TRBV30 -
TGCAGCGCCACGGCCACAGGGGAGACCCAGTACTTC CSATATGETQYF TRBJ2-5 few TRBV29-1 -
TGTGCCAGCAGGGAGGGGACTAGCGTCGGGTGGGAGCAGTACTTC CASREGTSVGWEQYF TRBJ2-7 - TRBV7-8 TRBD2
TGTGCCAGCAGCTTGGGGACTAGCGGGGGGGCCTACTACAATGAGCAGTTCTTC CASSLGTSGGAYYNEQFF TRBJ2-1 - TRBV5-4 TRBD2
TGTGCCAGCAGCTTGGAAGGGGGCACTGAAGCTTTCTTT CASSLEGGTEAFF TRBJ1-1 - TRBV5-6 -
TGTGCCAGCAGCTTAGGCGCGGGGGAAGCCGACTATGGCTACACCTTC CASSLGAGEADYGYTF TRBJ1-2 - TRBV7-9 -
TGTGCCAGCACCCTAGGGCGGGGATACGGCTACACCTTC CASTLGRGYGYTF TRBJ1-2 hyperexpanded TRBV28 -
TGCAGTGCTCCTTTTAATGAAAAACTGTTTTTT CSAPFNEKLFF TRBJ1-4 - TRBV20-1 -
TGCGCCAGCAGCCAAGATCTCCGAGGGGGCCCTGGAAACACCATATATTTT CASSQDLRGGPGNTIYF TRBJ1-3 - TRBV4-1 TRBD1
TGCGCCAGCAGCCAACGGACAGGGGACGAGCAGTACTTC CASSQRTGDEQYF TRBJ2-7 - TRBV4-3 TRBD1
TGTGCCAGCAGCCCACGAAGGCTATTTGGGGACAGGGGAGGGAATGAGCAGTTCTTC CASSPRRLFGDRGGNEQFF TRBJ2-1 few TRBV9 TRBD1
TGTGCCAGCAGAGAATCCGGGACAGTCTCTGGAAACACCATATATTTT CASRESGTVSGNTIYF TRBJ1-3 - TRBV6-1 TRBD1
TGCGCCAGCAGCTCACGACAGAGCGCAACTAATGAAAAACTGTTTTTT CASSSRQSATNEKLFF TRBJ1-4 - TRBV5-1 -
TGTGCCAGCAGCCAATCGGCAGGGTCGAGTCAGCCCCAGCATTTT CASSQSAGSSQPQHF TRBJ1-5 - TRBV3-1/TRBV3-2 -
TGTGCCAGCAGCAACTTGCACGTCTACGAGCAGTACTTC CASSNLHVYEQYF TRBJ2-7 - TRBV7-2 -
TGTGCCACCAGCAGAGATATCGCCGGGACAGGGTCGGACTATGGCTACACCTTC CATSRDIAGTGSDYGYTF TRBJ1-2 - TRBV15 TRBD1
TGCGGGGGGACCTACTATGGCTACACCTTC CGGTYYGYTF TRBJ1-2 - TRBV28 -
TGTGCCAGCAGCCCCTTGGGGACAAAGGCCCAGTACTTC CASSPLGTKAQYF TRBJ2-5 - TRBV7-9 -
TGTGCCAGCAGTTCCCGGGACAGGGGGCGCCAGGACTATGGCTACACCTTC CASSSRDRGRQDYGYTF TRBJ1-2 - TRBV27 TRBD1
TGTGCCATCCTCACCCGGGACAGGGGTCACGAGCAGTACTTC CAILTRDRGHEQYF TRBJ2-7 - TRBV30 TRBD1
TGTGCCAGCAGGGATGGGGCCTCTAACTATGGCTACACCTTC CASRDGASNYGYTF TRBJ1-2 - TRBV6-6 -
TGCGCCAGCAGCCAGGGGTCCGGGACAGGGGTTGAAAAACTGTTTTTT CASSQGSGTGVEKLFF TRBJ1-4 - TRBV4-1 TRBD1
TGCGCCAGCAGCCAAGAGGACGGACAGTACAATGAGCAGTTCTTC CASSQEDGQYNEQFF TRBJ2-1 - TRBV4-3 -
TGTGCCAGCAGTTCCCTGCTACAGGGATCGCCAGGCACTGAAGCTTTCTTT CASSSLLQGSPGTEAFF TRBJ1-1 - TRBV6-2/TRBV6-3 -
TGTGCCAGCTCACCCCGCGGGGGAGGGAACACTGAAGCTTTCTTT CASSPRGGGNTEAFF TRBJ1-1 - TRBV18 -
TGTGCCAGCAGCGTAGTAGACGGCAGGGTGGGAGATACGCAGTATTTT CASSVVDGRVGDTQYF TRBJ2-3 - TRBV9 -
TGCGCCAGCAGCCAGAGGCAGGGCTACGAGCAGTACTTC CASSQRQGYEQYF TRBJ2-7 - TRBV4-1 -
TGTGCCTGGAGTGTACAGGGGAATCAGCCCCAGCATTTT CAWSVQGNQPQHF TRBJ1-5 - TRBV30 TRBD1
TGTGCCATCAGTGAGGAGGAGACCCAGTACTTC CAISEEETQYF TRBJ2-5 once TRBV10-3 -
TGTGCCAGCCTTAGGGGGCTACTCACAGATACGCAGTATTTT CASLRGLLTDTQYF TRBJ2-3 - TRBV7-2 TRBD1
TGCAGCGTATATAACAGGGTAAACAACTATGGCTACACCTTC CSVYNRVNNYGYTF TRBJ1-2 - TRBV29-1 -
TGCAGCGTAGACAAAGTACAGGGGCATGCCTACGAGCAGTACTTC CSVDKVQGHAYEQYF TRBJ2-7 once TRBV29-1 TRBD1
TGTGCCAGCAGCCAAGATTACCGCCTAGAAGAGACCCAGTACTTC CASSQDYRLEETQYF TRBJ2-5 once TRBV3-1/TRBV3-2 -
TGTGCCAGCTCACCGGGAACTAGGAATGAGCAGTTCTTC CASSPGTRNEQFF TRBJ2-1 once TRBV18 -
TGTGCCAGCAGTTATCCCAGCGGGGGGCGAGATACGCAGTATTTT CASSYPSGGRDTQYF TRBJ2-3 - TRBV6-2/TRBV6-3 TRBD2
TGTGCCAGCAGCTTTCAGGGCACCGGGGAGCTGTTTTTT CASSFQGTGELFF TRBJ2-2 - TRBV11-2 -
TGTGCCAGCAGCATCCAAACTAGCGGGGGACCCGAGCAGTTCTTC CASSIQTSGGPEQFF TRBJ2-1 - TRBV28 TRBD2
TGTGCCAGCAGCATAGACCCCCCGGGACAGGGGAACACTGAAGCTTTCTTT CASSIDPPGQGNTEAFF TRBJ1-1 - TRBV2 TRBD1
TGCGCCAGCAGAGAAATTTTCCAGGGGCCGGGGTCCTACGAGCAGTACTTC CASREIFQGPGSYEQYF TRBJ2-7 - TRBV5-1 -
TGTGCCAGTAGTAAGACACCGAGCTCCTATAATTCACCCCTCCACTTT CASSKTPSSYNSPLHF TRBJ1-6 - TRBV19 -
TGTGCCAGCAGCCCGCAAGCTACTACAGGGAATCAGCCCCAGCATTTT CASSPQATTGNQPQHF TRBJ1-5 - TRBV9 -
TGTGCCAGCCTAGAGACCTCGAACACCGGGGAGCTGTTTTTT CASLETSNTGELFF TRBJ2-2 - TRBV2 -
TGCGCCAGCAGCTTTGCGGGGGGCCTTGAGACCCAGTACTTC CASSFAGGLETQYF TRBJ2-5 - TRBV5-1 TRBD2
TGTGCCAGCCGCGACAGGGGGGGTTCACCCCTCCACTTT CASRDRGGSPLHF TRBJ1-6 - TRBV19 TRBD1
TGCGCCAGCGGGCAGAACACCGGGGAGCTGTTTTTT CASGQNTGELFF TRBJ2-2 - TRBV10-1 -
TGTGCCAGCAGCTCTCGAGGACAGGGGTCGGGAGCTTTCTTT CASSSRGQGSGAFF TRBJ1-1 - TRBV5-4 TRBD1
TGTGCCAGCAGTACATTGACTAGCGGGGAGACCCAGTACTTC CASSTLTSGETQYF TRBJ2-5 few TRBV27 TRBD2
TGTGCCATCAGTGACCAGGGGCTAGCGGGGGTCTTTGAGGAGCTGTTTTTT CAISDQGLAGVFEELFF TRBJ2-2 - TRBV10-3 TRBD2
TGTGCCAGCAGTGAAGTTTATAGGCGGGGAATGGGTGGCTACACCTTC CASSEVYRRGMGGYTF TRBJ1-2 - TRBV2 -
TGTGCCAGCAGCTTGGCAGGGGATCCCTACGAGCAGTACTTC CASSLAGDPYEQYF TRBJ2-7 - TRBV5-4 -
TGTGCCAGCAGTGATAGGGGGCATCAGCCCCAGCATTTT CASSDRGHQPQHF TRBJ1-5 - TRBV6-1 TRBD1
TGCAGCGTGGCCAGAATGGGTGAGGGGCAGTTCTTC CSVARMGEGQFF TRBJ2-1 - TRBV29-1 -